These T cell receptor beta chains were read from a single sample in a study of cytomegalovirus exposure and HLA in healthy donors. Profiled with immunoSEQ multiplex PCR; TCRdb holds only in-frame clones, not every one. In the table there are 130,000 or so clones, around four fifths of which are singletons. Material: PBMCs. The receptors shown here come from a female donor in good health and CMV-seronegative. Each CDR3 is given with its conserved first and last residue. The D gene is left open where the match is weak. Clone size, where shown, is once, few, many, or a class for clones that have expanded.

clone size,V gene,D gene,J gene,CDR3 protein,CDR3 DNA
NA,TRBV30,NA,TRBJ2-3,CARDSGDTQYF,TGTGCAAGGGACTCTGGAGATACGCAGTATTTT
once,TRBV28,TRBD1,TRBJ2-3,CASSSAGTGSTDTQYF,TGTGCCAGCAGTTCAGCCGGGACAGGTAGCACAGATACGCAGTATTTT
NA,TRBV28,TRBD1,TRBJ1-4,CASRQTGGNEKLFF,TGTGCCAGCAGGCAGACAGGGGGTAATGAAAAACTGTTTTTT
NA,TRBV11-2,TRBD1,TRBJ2-5,CASSRGRDRGPGTQYF,TGTGCCAGCAGCCGAGGCCGGGACAGGGGGCCCGGGACCCAGTACTTC
NA,TRBV11-2,NA,TRBJ1-4,CASSRGQPSTNEKLFF,TGTGCCAGCAGTCGCGGACAGCCTTCAACTAATGAAAAACTGTTTTTT
NA,TRBV6-6,NA,TRBJ1-6,CASSYYAQVGNSPLHF,TGTGCCAGCAGTTACTACGCGCAGGTTGGGAATTCACCCCTCCACTTT
NA,TRBV28,TRBD2,TRBJ2-3,CASSLAGGPSTDTQYF,TGTGCCAGCAGTTTAGCGGGAGGGCCTAGCACAGATACGCAGTATTTT
NA,TRBV4-1,TRBD1,TRBJ1-4,CASSQGRQGGEKLFF,TGCGCCAGCAGCCAAGGGCGGCAGGGGGGTGAAAAACTGTTTTTT
NA,TRBV4-3,NA,TRBJ1-6,CASSQSEGARSSYNSPLHF,TGCGCCAGCAGCCAGTCAGAAGGGGCGAGGTCCTCCTATAATTCACCCCTCCACTTT
NA,TRBV6-4,NA,TRBJ2-3,CASSELPLYTQYF,TGTGCCAGCAGTGAACTGCCGCTTTATACGCAGTATTTT
NA,TRBV14,NA,TRBJ1-1,CASSRQMNTEAFF,TGTGCCAGCAGCCGGCAGATGAACACTGAAGCTTTCTTT
NA,TRBV7-9,NA,TRBJ2-7,CASSLGETVTYEQYF,TGTGCCAGCAGCTTGGGTGAGACAGTTACCTACGAGCAGTACTTC
few,TRBV7-2,TRBD2,TRBJ2-5,CASRPRHSGLAETQYF,TGTGCCAGCAGACCCAGGCATAGCGGGTTGGCGGAGACCCAGTACTTC
NA,TRBV4-2,TRBD1,TRBJ1-2,CASSHHRGNYGYTF,TGTGCCAGCAGCCACCACAGGGGGAACTATGGCTACACCTTC
NA,TRBV4-3,NA,TRBJ2-5,CASSQVMAGQETQYF,TGCGCCAGCAGCCAAGTAATGGCAGGCCAAGAGACCCAGTACTTC
once,TRBV6-4,TRBD2,TRBJ2-7,CASNRTSGSYEQYF,TGTGCCAGCAATAGGACTAGCGGGAGCTACGAGCAGTACTTC
NA,TRBV10-3,NA,TRBJ1-1,CAISAYREGNTEAFF,TGTGCCATCAGTGCTTACAGGGAGGGGAACACTGAAGCTTTCTTT
NA,TRBV6-1,NA,TRBJ2-2,CASSESVGNTGELFF,TGTGCCAGCAGTGAAAGCGTGGGGAACACCGGGGAGCTGTTTTTT
NA,TRBV27,TRBD2,TRBJ2-3,CASSLFPRLAGADTQYF,TGTGCCAGCAGTTTATTCCCCCGTTTAGCGGGAGCAGATACGCAGTATTTT
NA,TRBV27,NA,TRBJ2-2,CASSLTPTGELFF,TGTGCCAGCAGTTTGACTCCCACCGGGGAGCTGTTTTTT
NA,TRBV6-5,NA,TRBJ1-4,CASSIAGGEKLFF,TGTGCCAGCAGCATCGCCGGGGGGGAAAAACTGTTTTTT
NA,TRBV5-1,NA,TRBJ2-7,CASSLVGGEQYF,TGCGCCAGCAGCTTGGTAGGGGGCGAGCAGTACTTC
NA,TRBV28,NA,TRBJ1-1,CASSTPLRAGATEAFF,TGTGCCAGCAGTACCCCGCTTCGGGCAGGGGCAACTGAAGCTTTCTTT
NA,TRBV25-1,NA,TRBJ1-2,CASSLERTEGYTF,TGTGCCAGCAGTCTAGAACGAACGGAAGGCTACACCTTC
NA,TRBV5-1,TRBD1,TRBJ1-2,CASSLEQGAWGYTF,TGCGCCAGCAGCTTGGAACAGGGGGCTTGGGGCTACACCTTC
once,TRBV4-2,TRBD1,TRBJ1-4,CASSPGQGEEKLFF,TGTGCCAGCAGCCCTGGACAGGGTGAGGAAAAACTGTTTTTT
NA,TRBV19,TRBD1,TRBJ2-3,CASSIGQGSTDTQYF,TGTGCCAGTAGTATTGGACAGGGGAGCACAGATACGCAGTATTTT
NA,TRBV10-3,NA,TRBJ1-1,CAISSPLEAEAFF,TGTGCCATCAGTTCCCCACTGGAGGCTGAAGCTTTCTTT
NA,TRBV6-6,NA,TRBJ2-2,CASRSSNTGELFF,TGTGCCAGCAGATCATCGAACACCGGGGAGCTGTTTTTT
NA,TRBV11-2,NA,TRBJ1-5,CASRGRGRGNQPQHF,TGTGCCAGCAGGGGAAGGGGTCGGGGGAATCAGCCCCAGCATTTT